This entry lists 28 T cell receptor delta chains sequenced from one sample in a study of γδ T cells in repeated Plasmodium falciparum infection. Vgamma9/Vdelta2+ and Vdelta2-negative gammadelta T cells were flow-sorted from PBMC for bulk sequencing. TCRdb re-called clones from the multiplex PCR reads using CATT. The table shows more than 70,000 delta-chain clones, with 0.75% to 1% occurring only once. The sequenced material came from gamma-delta T cells from blood. These TCRs come from a pool of human donors (malaria-infected and uninfected, not separated).

Notes on this clone: This probably arose from a read error, given a far larger clone one base away. This sample also contains other DNA sequences that code for the same CDR3. V is TRDV1 and J is TRDJ1, with TRDD3 identical over 9 bases. TCRdb supplies no J gene; here it was assigned by aligning the nucleotide sequence to germline. Trimming removed 1 base from V and 4 bases from J; junction bases left unmatched: 37. In germline, CDR1 is TSWWSYY, CDR2 QGS. The CDR3 length is 26 residues. CDR3 DNA sequence: TGTGCTCTTGGGGAACGGTCCTTCCCAAAGACCCAAGTGTTACTGGGGGAATGTCGAGCGAACGATAAACTCATCTTT. Translation: CALGERSFPKTQVLLGECRANDKLIF.

A word on this clone: With only one base between it and a far larger clone, this is likely a read error. Other DNA sequences of this sample code for an identical CDR3. The chain combines TRDV1 with TRDJ1; D possibly corresponds to TRDD3 (5 bases). In the absence of a J gene in TCRdb, the DNA was matched to germline to assign it here. The CDR3 contains 13 residues. Germline V gene sequence: CDR1 TSWWSYY, CDR2 QGS. CDR3 in amino acids: CALGEPRDPKLIF. In DNA, the CDR3 is TGCGCTCTTGGGGAACCGAGGGACCCTAAACTCATCTTT.

This clone was seen ten or more times. The CDR3 DNA is TGTGCCTGTGACACCGTTAAATTCCCAACTCCTCTACAGCACACCGATAAACTCATCTTT. Amino acid sequence: CACDTVKFPTPLQHTDKLIF. The chain carries TRDV2 and TRDJ1, with D hard to call. This CDR3 has 20 residues. V gave up 0 bases and J gave up 0 bases, with 25 bases separating them. CDR1 is GEAIGNYY, CDR2 EKD, per germline.

Concerning this clone itself: TCRdb pairs this DNA with a much larger clone's protein that differs at residue 3, likely a read error; the protein shown was translated from the DNA. The J gene is TRDJ1, the V gene TRDV2; D not certain. As TCRdb names no J gene, one was assigned here on the basis of a DNA match to germline. Looked up from germline, CDR1 is GEAIGNYY and CDR2 is EKD. The length of the CDR3 is 16 residues. Here the CDR3 reads CAGDTVEVQYTDKLIF. CDR3 DNA sequence: TGTGCCGGTGACACCGTGGAGGTCCAGTACACCGATAAACTCATCTTT.

There are a few counts of this clone. The protein in TCRdb stems from a much larger clone and differs at residue 10 from this DNA's translation, likely a read error; here the protein is translated from the DNA. This rearrangement joins TRDV1 to TRDJ1; no firm D call. TCRdb leaves out the J gene; it was filled in here by matching the DNA to germline. Per the germline V gene, CDR1 is TSWWSYY and CDR2 is QGS. The CDR3 loop spans 18 amino acids. Trimming cost V 4 bases and J 3 bases, with 24 bases left between them. CDR3 DNA: TGTGCTCTTGGGGTCCGTTGGGCCCCGAATGTACAGGCCGATAAACTCATCTTT. Encoded protein: CALGVRWAPNVQADKLIF.

This clone showed up just a few times. The amino acid sequence in TCRdb belongs to a much larger clone and departs from this DNA's translation at residue 17, likely a sequencing read error; the sequence shown is translated from the DNA. The V gene is TRDV1, but the J gene lacks a call. This CDR3 region has 19 residues. CDR1 TSWWSYY and CDR2 QGS come from the germline V gene. CDR3: CALGELPPSLMLPERGPIF. In nucleotides, the CDR3 is TGTGCTCTTGGGGAACTTCCTCCCTCCCTCATGCTTCCCGAGAGGGGACCCATCTTT.

This clone was found many times. A read error is likely here: a far larger clone is one base away. Additional DNA sequences in this sample encode the identical CDR3. CDR3 sequence reads: CALGTSAFSVLGDTSGTDKLIF. The CDR3, as DNA: TGTGCCCTTGGGACGTCGGCCTTCTCCGTACTGGGGGATACATCGGGTACCGATAAACTCATCTTT. The genes are TRDV1 and TRDJ1, with 12 bases aligning to TRDD3. There are 22 residues in the CDR3. The germline CDR1 and CDR2 sequences are TSWWSYY and QGS.

This clone was found a few times. TCRdb records a much larger clone's protein for this DNA, with a difference at residue 9 that likely arises from a read error; the protein given is the translation of the DNA. The chain has TRDV2 and TRDJ1; 9 nucleotides align to TRDD3. Here the J gene came from matching the DNA to germline, since TCRdb omits it. V lost 3 bases, J lost 3 bases, and 28 bases stayed unmatched. CDR1 and CDR2 (germline): GEAIGNYY, EKD. This CDR3 contains 22 residues. The CDR3 spells CACDPLTVPGDTLPTMPDKLIF. In DNA, the CDR3 is TGTGCCTGTGACCCCCTCACTGTACCGGGGGATACCCTACCTACTATGCCCGATAAACTCATCTTT.

On this clone: This DNA's translation differs at residue 14 from TCRdb's protein, which comes from a much larger clone; a read error is likely, and the protein shown is translated from the DNA. V and J are TRDV1 and TRDJ1; 11 positions match TRDD3. TCRdb carries no J gene annotation; the J gene was assigned here by matching the DNA with germline. The V segment lost 6 bases and the J segment 1 base; nucleotides outside the gene matches: 40. The CDR3 sequence is 27 residues long. Germline V lookup: CDR1 TSWWSYY, CDR2 QGS. Here the CDR3 DNA reads TGTGCTCTTGGATATATTTCTGGCTCGGAGAGGCCTCCCCCCTTGGGGGATACGGGTGCGACCACCGATAAACTCATCTTT. It specifies CALGYISGSERPPPLGDTGATTDKLIF.

About this clone: This likely stems from a read error, as it lies one base from a far larger clone. Other DNA variants within this sample encode the same CDR3. CDR3 sequence: CALGELGIPTELGRSKLIF. CDR3 nucleotides: TGTGCTCTTGGGGAACTCGGGATCCCTACCGAATTAGGAAGGAGCAAACTCATCTTT. The chain employs TRDV1 and TRDJ1, with D possibly called TRDD2 or TRDD3 (5 bases each). TCRdb does not report a J gene; here it was assigned by matching the DNA to germline references. Germline CDR1 and CDR2: TSWWSYY and QGS. This CDR3 has 19 residues. Trimming removed 0 bases at V and 8 bases at J, with 28 bases between.

Only a few counts were recorded for this clone. A single base is all that separates this from a far larger clone, so a read error is likely. Different DNA sequences within this sample yield the same CDR3. J is TRDJ1 and V is TRDV1; 7 bases are shared with TRDD3. As TCRdb names no J gene, one was assigned here on the basis of a DNA match to germline. CDR1 and CDR2 (germline): TSWWSYY, QGS. The CDR3 has 24 residues. The J segment lost 0 bases and the V segment lost 1 base, leaving 29 bases of the junction unmatched. The CDR3, as DNA: TGTGCTCTTGGGGAACGGGGTAATCTACGCTTTTCTTCCGGGGGGATCCACTACACCGATAAACTCATCTTT. Its protein product is CALGERGNLRFSSGGIHYTDKLIF.

This clone was recorded at least ten times. The rearrangement joins TRDV1 to TRDJ1; 12 nucleotides match TRDD3. Germline V lookup: CDR1 TSWWSYY, CDR2 QGS. This CDR3 comprises 23 residues. Losses at the gene ends were 0 bases for V and 1 base for J; bases not matched to a gene: 21. The CDR3 region is CALGELTPPFSDWGIPPTDKLIF. In DNA form, the CDR3 reads TGTGCTCTTGGGGAACTAACGCCTCCTTTCTCCGACTGGGGGATACCCCCCACCGATAAACTCATCTTT.

At least ten counts were recorded for this clone. The protein TCRdb lists belongs to a much larger clone and differs from this DNA's translation at residue 5, which points to a read error; the protein shown is made from the DNA. V and J are TRDV2 and TRDJ2; 13 bases line up with TRDD3. TCRdb leaves out the J gene; it was filled in here by matching the DNA to germline. This CDR3 contains 19 residues. CDR1 and CDR2 from the germline V gene are GEAIGNYY and EKD. With V trimmed by 3 bases and J by 0 bases, 9 bases remained unmatched. The CDR3 DNA follows: TGTGCCTGTGACGCCGTACTGGGGGATACGCGGGCTTTGACAGCACAACTCTTCTTT. Translating it yields CACDAVLGDTRALTAQLFF.

This clone was observed a few times. The TCRdb protein, from a much larger clone, departs from this DNA's translation at residue 8, likely by read error; the protein shown derives from the DNA. The chain is built from TRDV3 and TRDJ1; 13 bases match TRDD3. CDR3 size: 23 residues. With 3 bases clipped from V and 0 bases from J, the junction kept 28 bases outside the gene matches. CDR1 and CDR2 from the germline V gene are TVYSNPD and GDNSRS (reference sequence). CDR3: CAFPTGFSRPHWGIRSYTDKLIF. For the CDR3, the DNA is TGTGCCTTCCCCACCGGGTTCTCGAGGCCCCACTGGGGGATACGCTCGTACACCGATAAACTCATCTTT. Looking up the rest from reference TRDV3 and TRDJ1 gives the full variable domain: CDKVTQSSPDQTVASGSEVVLLCTYDTVYSNPDLFWYRIRPDYSFQFVFYGDNSRSEGADFTQGRFSVKHILTQKAFHLVISPVRTEDSATYYCAFPTGFSRPHWGIRSYTDKLIFGKGTRVTVEP.

This clone has more than one count but fewer than ten. The protein TCRdb gives is from a much larger clone and does not agree with this DNA's translation at residue 4, likely a read error; the protein shown here comes from the DNA. The rearrangement joins TRDV1 to TRDJ4; 13 nucleotides align to TRDD3. The J gene was missing in TCRdb and was found by matching the end of the DNA to germline. This CDR3 is built from 26 residues. Germline V gene sequence: CDR1 TSWWSYY, CDR2 QGS. In DNA, the CDR3 is TGTGCTCTTGAGGAAATAAAACGTCCTACTGGATATTACTGTACGATTAAACTGGGGGATACGTACGGCCTGATCTTT. This translates into CALEEIKRPTGYYCTIKLGDTYGLIF.

This clone was picked up a small number of times. A read error likely explains this, since a far larger clone differs by one base. The sample has other DNA sequences that encode this CDR3 too. V and J are TRDV1 and TRDJ1, with D maybe TRDD2 (5 bases). CDR1 and CDR2 (germline): TSWWSYY, QGS. This CDR3 spans 22 amino acids. The CDR3 DNA reads as TGTGCTCTTGGGAAATCCCCTTCGGTGGGACCGAATAAGACTAAGTACACCGATAAGCTCATCTTT. Its translation is CALGKSPSVGPNKTKYTDKLIF.

Of note for this clone: The protein TCRdb lists belongs to a much larger clone and differs from this DNA's translation at residue 10, which points to a read error; the protein shown is made from the DNA. This sequence joins TRDV1 and TRDJ1, with a possible D match to TRDD3 (6 bases). This CDR3 is 12 amino acids long. Germline loops: CDR1 TSWWSYY, CDR2 QGS. The CDR3 here is CALGMGADKPIF. In nucleotides, the CDR3 is TGTGCTCTTGGGATGGGGGCCGATAAACCCATCTTT.

The sample holds a few counts of this clone. TCRdb assigns this DNA the protein of a much larger clone, which departs from its translation at residue 11; this likely reflects a read error, and the protein shown comes from translating the DNA. V gene TRDV1 combines with J gene TRDJ1; 9 nucleotides align to TRDD3. Because TCRdb records no J gene, it was assigned here through a match of the DNA to germline. The CDR3 runs 25 residues. The germline V gene encodes CDR1 TSWWSYY and CDR2 QGS. V was clipped by 0 bases and J by 0 bases; unmatched bases: 29. DNA for the CDR3: TGTGCTCTTGGGGAACTCTATCCTACGTTTCACCCCCCGGGGGATACTCCAAAATACACCGATAAACTCATCTTT. This translates into CALGELYPTFHPPGDTPKYTDKLIF.

The sample holds a few counts of this clone. The translation of this DNA and the TCRdb protein of a much larger clone differ at residue 11, probably owing to a read error; the protein shown here is translated from the DNA. The V gene is TRDV2, the J gene TRDJ1, with 8 bases lining up with TRDD3. Assignment of the J gene here rests on matching the DNA to germline, because TCRdb gives none. Germline CDR1 GEAIGNYY, CDR2 EKD. This CDR3 region has 19 residues. V lost 3 bases, J lost 0 bases, and 17 bases stayed unmatched. CDR3 amino acids: CACDRGIRNWRMDTDKLIF. The CDR3 DNA reads as TGTGCCTGTGACCGGGGGATAAGGAACTGGAGGATGGACACCGATAAACTCATCTTT.

This clone was seen more than once but under ten times. This DNA translates differently at residue 6 from the TCRdb protein, which is that of a much larger clone; a read error is likely, and the protein shown is the DNA's own translation. The V gene is TRDV1, the J gene TRDJ1, with 12 positions matching TRDD3. The J gene, left out of TCRdb, was set here by checking the DNA against germline. CDR1 and CDR2 (germline): TSWWSYY, QGS. The CDR3 runs to 22 residues. With 1 base clipped from V and 3 bases from J, the junction kept 21 bases outside the gene matches. For the CDR3, the DNA is TGTGCTCTTGGGGAACACCCACTTCTTCCTACAGCTGGGGGATACGGGCCCGATAAACTCATCTTT. Protein product: CALGEHPLLPTAGGYGPDKLIF.

Points on this clone: TCRdb's listed protein matches a much larger clone and diverges from this DNA's translation at residue 9, likely through a read error; the protein shown comes from the DNA. The genes are TRDV1 and TRDJ1; tentatively, D is TRDD3 (7 bases). The J gene, absent from TCRdb, was called here by matching the DNA to germline. The CDR3 spans 19 residues. Trimming cost V 5 bases and J 0 bases, with 25 bases left between them. CDR1 is TSWWSYY and CDR2 is QGS in the germline V gene. The CDR3 DNA sequence: TGTGCTCTTGGGAACCTTCCGGGCAGCTGGGGGCAGTACACCGATAAACTCATCTTT. Its translation is CALGNLPGSWGQYTDKLIF.

Worth noting for this clone: The protein recorded in TCRdb matches a much larger clone and deviates from this DNA's translation at residue 13, suggesting a read error; the protein here is obtained by translating the DNA. V and J are TRDV1 and TRDJ1; a possible D gene is TRDD2 (8 bases). No J gene is reported in TCRdb; it was inferred here by comparing the DNA with germline. V was shortened by 0 bases and J by 0 bases, with 35 bases between the two germline ends. CDR1 and CDR2 from the germline V gene are TSWWSYY and QGS. The CDR3 covers 24 residues. As DNA, the CDR3 is TGTGCTCTTGGGGAACTAGCCGGGTCCTTCCTAAGAACGGGGGATCTTTCGTACACCGATAAACTCATCTTT. Its protein is CALGELAGSFLRTGDLSYTDKLIF.

This clone has only a few counts. The mismatch at residue 4 between this DNA's translation and the TCRdb protein of a much larger clone likely reflects a read error; the protein shown is translated from the DNA. The chain recombines TRDV1 with TRDJ1, with D perhaps matching TRDD2 (6 bases). Matching the DNA to germline supplied the J gene, which TCRdb does not give. With 7 bases removed from V and 0 bases from J, the gap between germline ends came to 27 bases. The CDR3 has 19 residues. Per germline, CDR1 TSWWSYY and CDR2 QGS. The CDR3 DNA sequence: TGTGCTCTTGAATCTTCCTTCCCCGGTCATCCCGCCCACACCGATAAACTCATCTTT. Its translation is CALESSFPGHPAHTDKLIF.

About this clone itself: The protein recorded in TCRdb matches a much larger clone and deviates from this DNA's translation at residue 6, suggesting a read error; the protein here is obtained by translating the DNA. The V and J genes are TRDV2 and TRDJ1; 10 bases are a match to TRDD3. TCRdb records no J gene; here it was assigned by comparing the DNA to germline. The CDR3 runs 20 residues. Per germline, CDR1 GEAIGNYY and CDR2 EKD. Germline trimming cut 0 bases from V and 0 bases from J; bases unmatched to any gene: 15. The CDR3 protein is CACDTKFPGDTTPYTDKLIF. The CDR3 bases are TGTGCCTGTGACACCAAATTTCCGGGGGATACGACTCCGTACACCGATAAACTCATCTTT.

The sample holds many counts of this clone. This chain uses TRDV1 with TRDJ1; 9 nucleotides agree with TRDD2. Germline loops: CDR1 TSWWSYY, CDR2 QGS. The trim removed 4 bases at V and 0 bases at J, leaving 27 bases unmatched. The CDR3 extends over 23 amino acids. In DNA form, the CDR3 reads TGTGCTCTTGGGGCCCGAACTGCCTTCCTACGTATAGGGCTACCGGGATACACCGATAAACTCATCTTT. This gives the protein CALGARTAFLRIGLPGYTDKLIF.

Regarding this clone: With only one base between it and a far larger clone, this is likely a read error. Additional DNA sequences in this sample encode the identical CDR3. The genes are TRDV2 and TRDJ1; TRDD3 aligns across 9 bases. Assignment of the J gene here rests on matching the DNA to germline, because TCRdb gives none. CDR1 is GEAIGNYY, CDR2 EKD, per germline. The CDR3 runs to 18 residues. CDR3 region: CACDGIETLGDYTDKLIF. In DNA form, the CDR3 reads TGTGCCTGTGACGGAATCGAAACACTGGGGGACTACACTGATAAACTCATCTTT.

This clone was found a few times. TCRdb records a much larger clone's protein for this DNA, with a difference at residue 10 that likely arises from a read error; the protein given is the translation of the DNA. The chain is built from TRDV2 and TRDJ3, with TRDD3 matching over 11 bases. TCRdb carries no J gene annotation; the J gene was assigned here by matching the DNA with germline. The CDR3 is 18 residues long. V was clipped by 3 bases and J by 2 bases; unmatched bases: 5. Germline V gene data show CDR1 as GEAIGNYY and CDR2 as EKD. CDR3 sequence: CACDVLGDSPWDTRQMFF. In nucleotides, the CDR3 is TGTGCCTGTGACGTACTGGGGGATAGCCCCTGGGACACCCGACAGATGTTTTTC.

This clone has at least ten counts. This chain joins TRDV2 and TRDJ1, with 8 bases identical to TRDD3. The CDR3 contains 15 residues. After removal of 0 bases from V and 3 bases from J, the junction contained 5 bases not matched to a gene. The germline V gene encodes CDR1 GEAIGNYY and CDR2 EKD. The CDR3 DNA sequence: TGTGCCTGTGACACCGTCTGGGGGAGGGCCGATAAACTCATCTTT. It specifies CACDTVWGRADKLIF.